What follows describes a single T cell receptor beta chain. V gave up 3 bases and J gave up 4 bases, with 12 bases separating them. The germline V gene encodes CDR1 KGHSH and CDR2 LQKENI. The CDR3 covers 14 residues. Sequenced by immunoSEQ multiplex PCR; TCRdb stores in-frame clones only, minus some. The sample contains some 170,000 clones, approximately 88% of which appear only once. This record belongs to a study of blood T cell repertoires in COVID-19. The receptor comes from a woman aged 45-65 years with acute or convalescent COVID-19. The gene calls are TRBV18 and TRBJ1-2; D unresolved. Sample: peripheral blood. CDR3 region: CASSPGRDLYGYTF. Written as DNA, the CDR3 is TGTGCCAGCTCACCTGGGCGAGACCTCTATGGCTACACCTTC.